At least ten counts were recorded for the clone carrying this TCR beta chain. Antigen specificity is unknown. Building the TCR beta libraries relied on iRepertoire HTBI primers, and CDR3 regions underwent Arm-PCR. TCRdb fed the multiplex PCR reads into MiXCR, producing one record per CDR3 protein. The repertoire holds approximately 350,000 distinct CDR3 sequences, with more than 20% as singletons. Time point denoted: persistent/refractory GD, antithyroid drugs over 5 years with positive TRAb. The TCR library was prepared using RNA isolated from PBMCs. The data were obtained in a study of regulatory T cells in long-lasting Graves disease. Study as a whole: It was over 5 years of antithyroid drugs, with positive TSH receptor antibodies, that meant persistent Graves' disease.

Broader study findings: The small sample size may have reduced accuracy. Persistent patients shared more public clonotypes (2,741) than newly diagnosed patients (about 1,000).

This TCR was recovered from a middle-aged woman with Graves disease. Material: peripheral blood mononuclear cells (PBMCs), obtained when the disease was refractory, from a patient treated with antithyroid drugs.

This CDR3 is CAITGQFTGELFF. CDR3 DNA sequence: TGTGCCATTACGGGACAGTTCACCGGGGAGCTGTTTTTT. The chain combines TRBV10-3 with TRBJ2-2; 7 bases are shared with TRBD1. V shed 9 bases and J 4 bases; nucleotides not matched to a gene: 5. Per the germline V gene, CDR1 is ENHRY and CDR2 is SYGVKD. The CDR3 sequence is 13 residues long.